This T cell receptor (beta chain) was recovered during a study of blood T cell repertoires in COVID-19. Looking at the study overall: Both acute and convalescent COVID-19 samples were obtained from the United States, Italy and Spain.

The CDR3 is 13 amino acids. Germline assignment: CDR1 MNHEY and CDR2 SVGAGI. The V end was cut by 5 bases, the J end by 2 bases, with 4 bases between. Per the authors' pipeline: Reference gene primers were amplified, and this amplification served to estimate nucleated cell counts. Some clones are missing from TCRdb's copy, which holds only in-frame ones; the method was immunoSEQ multiplex PCR. V and J calls and clone size are copied from that table; D and trimming were computed from the DNA. The table includes 150,000 to 200,000 clones, about 86% detected once. The chain has TRBV6-5 and TRBJ2-6; D uncertain. Sequencing was performed on peripheral blood. This TCR was sampled from a human donor with acute or convalescent COVID-19. The donor label of this sample is uncertain. CDR3 DNA sequence: TGTGCCAGCAGTCTAACTGGGGCCAACGTCCTGACTTTC. As protein: CASSLTGANVLTF.